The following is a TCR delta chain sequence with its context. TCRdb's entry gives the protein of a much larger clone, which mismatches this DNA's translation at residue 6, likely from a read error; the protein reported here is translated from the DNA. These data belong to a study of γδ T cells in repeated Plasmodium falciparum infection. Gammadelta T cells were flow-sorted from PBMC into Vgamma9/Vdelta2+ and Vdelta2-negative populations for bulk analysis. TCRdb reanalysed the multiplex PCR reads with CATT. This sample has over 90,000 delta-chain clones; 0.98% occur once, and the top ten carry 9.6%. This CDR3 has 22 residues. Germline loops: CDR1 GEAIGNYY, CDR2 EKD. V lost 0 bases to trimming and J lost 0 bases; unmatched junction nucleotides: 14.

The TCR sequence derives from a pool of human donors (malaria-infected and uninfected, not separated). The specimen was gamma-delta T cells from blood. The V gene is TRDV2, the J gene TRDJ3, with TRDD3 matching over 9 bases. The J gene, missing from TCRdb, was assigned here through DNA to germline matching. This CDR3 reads CACDTAIARGYESSWDTRQMFF. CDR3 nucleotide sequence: TGTGCCTGTGACACCGCCATCGCAAGGGGATACGAGAGCTCCTGGGACACCCGACAGATGTTTTTC.